The next 15 T cell receptor beta chains were all read from a single sample in a study of spatial heterogeneity in lung cancer. Regarding time point: sample taken at primary tumor resection. The study sequenced unsorted whole RNA from tumor, nontumor lung or frozen PBMC. Via MiXCR, TCRdb re-called the 5' RACE reads, giving one row per CDR3 protein. The sample lists 10,000 to 15,000 distinct CDR3 sequences; around 13% were seen once. The material was PBMCs, obtained at surgery. These receptors originate from a male donor with early-stage non-small cell lung cancer.

The chain has TRBV9 and TRBJ2-7; D gene ambiguous. Germline lookup yields CDR1 SGDLS and CDR2 YYNGEE. Trimming pared 0 bases from V and 3 bases from J, leaving 13 bases between. This CDR3 contains 15 residues. The DNA for the CDR3 is TGTGCCAGCAGCGTAGCTATGGGGTCAGGCTACGAGCAGTACTTC. Residues: CASSVAMGSGYEQYF.

J is TRBJ2-5 and V is TRBV28; no definite D call. CDR1 is MDHEN, CDR2 SYDVKM, per germline. V shed 5 bases and J shed 4 bases, with 5 bases lying between them. CDR3 length: 11 amino acids. CDR3: CASSPRETQYF. The CDR3 region has the DNA TGTGCCAGCAGTCCGAGAGAGACCCAGTACTTC.

This clonotype was recorded many times. The chain combines TRBV18 with TRBJ1-5; 7 bases fit TRBD1. The CDR3 is made up of 14 amino acids. V shed 10 bases, J shed 0 bases, and the junction held 6 bases outside the gene matches. Per germline, CDR1 KGHSH and CDR2 LQKENI. The CDR3 DNA is TGTGCCACCTCCCAGGGGGATAGCAATCAGCCCCAGCATTTT. As protein: CATSQGDSNQPQHF.

The rearrangement joins TRBV7-9 to TRBJ2-3; the match to TRBD1 covers 12 bases. Per the germline V gene, CDR1 is SEHNR and CDR2 is FQNEAQ (reference sequence). This CDR3 comprises 18 residues. The trim removed 4 bases at V and 2 bases at J, leaving 10 bases unmatched. The CDR3 sequence is CASSSYKGQGANTDTQYF. CDR3 DNA sequence: TGTGCCAGCAGCTCCTACAAGGGACAGGGGGCGAACACAGATACGCAGTATTTT. The whole variable domain, remainder taken from reference TRBV7-9 and TRBJ2-3, is DTGVSQNPRHKITKRGQNVTFRCDPISEHNRLYWYRQTLGQGPEFLTYFQNEAQLEKSRLLSDRFSAERPKGSFSTLEIQRTEQGDSAMYLCASSSYKGQGANTDTQYFGPGTRLTVL.

The chain links TRBV3-1 to TRBJ2-7, with 7 bases that match TRBD2. V lost 4 bases and J lost 2; bases outside the gene matches: 5. The CDR3 runs to 14 residues. The germline V gene has CDR1 LGHDT and CDR2 YNNKEL (reference sequence). CDR3 in amino acids: CASSPPGLPYEQYF. In DNA, the CDR3 is TGTGCCAGCAGCCCGCCGGGACTACCCTACGAGCAGTACTTC.

The chain recombines TRBV11-2 with TRBJ1-1; D is undetermined. Trimming pared 3 bases from V and 11 bases from J, leaving 16 bases between. The CDR3 loop spans 13 amino acids. Germline CDR1 and CDR2: SGHAT and FQNNGV. CDR3 residues: CASSFSDLVGAFF. The CDR3 region has the DNA TGTGCCAGCAGCTTTTCTGACTTGGTGGGGGCTTTCTTT.

This clonotype appeared many times. For the CDR3, the DNA is TGTGCCTGGAGTTTAAGGACAACCTATGGCTACACCTTC. Amino acids: CAWSLRTTYGYTF. The genes are TRBV30 and TRBJ1-2; D is possibly TRBD1 (5 bases). Trimming stripped 2 bases from V and 4 bases from J, with 11 bases between. The CDR3 length is 13 residues. Per germline, CDR1 GTSNPN and CDR2 SVGIG (reference sequence). The entire variable domain, with the rest obtained from reference TRBV30 and TRBJ1-2, is as follows: SQTIHQWPATLVQPVGSPLSLECTVEGTSNPNLYWYRQAAGRGLQLLFYSVGIGQISSEVPQNLSASRPQDRQFILSSKKLLLSDSGFYLCAWSLRTTYGYTFGSGTRLTVV.

This clonotype was seen only a few times. The chain recombines TRBV15 with TRBJ1-3; D is uncertain. Trimming cost V 0 bases and J 9 bases, with 6 bases left between them. CDR1 is LNHNV, CDR2 YYDKDF, per germline (reference sequence). The CDR3 runs to 12 residues. The CDR3, as DNA: TGTGCCACCAGCAGAGATGGGCCCACCATATATTTT. Its protein is CATSRDGPTIYF.

In its sample, this clonotype was seen many times. The rearrangement joins TRBV6-5 to TRBJ2-3, with D hard to call. Trimming removed 4 bases from V and 1 base from J, with 9 bases in between. This CDR3 has 14 amino acids. CDR1 and CDR2 (germline): MNHEY, SVGAGI. Here the CDR3 reads CASSSDVGTDTQYF. The CDR3 DNA sequence: TGTGCCAGCAGTTCCGACGTGGGCACAGATACGCAGTATTTT.

This clonotype has more than one count but fewer than ten. CDR3 bases: TGTGCCAGCAGTTTGAGCCCGGGGGGCGCCTCCTACGAGCAGTACTTC. Its translation is CASSLSPGGASYEQYF. The V and J genes are TRBV27 and TRBJ2-7, with D possibly TRBD2 on 7 matching bases. The length of the CDR3 is 16 residues. From germline, CDR1 is MNHEY and CDR2 SMNVEV (reference sequence). Trimming left V 3 bases short and J 0 bases short, with 15 bases between.

This clonotype was recorded many times. V and J are TRBV20-1 and TRBJ2-3, with 8 positions matching TRBD2. The CDR3 is made up of 15 amino acids. Trimming cost V 5 bases and J 2 bases; bases outside gene matches: 9. Germline V CDR1 and CDR2: DFQATT, SNEGSKA (reference sequence). DNA of the CDR3: TGCAGTGCTGAAAGCGTCGGGGGGGTCACAGATACGCAGTATTTT. Translation: CSAESVGGVTDTQYF.

The rearrangement uses TRBV14 and TRBJ2-7; 7 nucleotides align to TRBD1. This CDR3 region has 17 residues. Germline-derived CDR1 and CDR2 are SGHDN and FVKESK. V shed 1 base and J 1 base; nucleotides not matched to a gene: 10. The CDR3 loop reads CASSQGYRQGVSYEQYF. The DNA for the CDR3 is TGTGCCAGCAGCCAAGGATATCGGCAGGGGGTTTCCTACGAGCAGTACTTC.

The sample holds a few counts of this clonotype. The gene calls are TRBV5-5 and TRBJ2-2; D is unresolved. V lost 0 bases, J lost 6 bases, and 9 bases lay in between. The CDR3 runs 14 residues. Looked up from germline, CDR1 is SGHKS and CDR2 is YYEKEE (reference sequence). The chain's CDR3 is CASSLEGSSGELFF. CDR3 nucleotides: TGTGCCAGCAGCTTGGAAGGAAGTTCCGGGGAGCTGTTTTTT.

In its sample, this clonotype was seen a few times. The rearrangement joins TRBV10-3 to TRBJ2-1, with 8 bases identical to TRBD1. The ends lost 6 bases at V and 7 bases at J; junction bases unmatched: 14. Germline values: CDR1 ENHRY, CDR2 SYGVKD. The CDR3 spans 16 residues. This CDR3 reads CAISHDSGQGLNEQFF. CDR3 nucleotides: TGTGCCATCAGCCACGACTCAGGACAGGGTCTAAATGAGCAGTTCTTC.

This clonotype was recorded a few times. The gene calls are TRBV27 and TRBJ1-1; a possible D gene is TRBD1 (5 bases). The CDR3 is 15 amino acids. Between the trimmed V and J ends, which lost 1 base and 1 base, there was a span of 10 bases. From germline, CDR1 is MNHEY and CDR2 SMNVEV (reference sequence). CDR3 nucleotides: TGTGCCAGCAGTTTATATGCAGGGCAGAACACTGAAGCTTTCTTT. Translating gives CASSLYAGQNTEAFF.